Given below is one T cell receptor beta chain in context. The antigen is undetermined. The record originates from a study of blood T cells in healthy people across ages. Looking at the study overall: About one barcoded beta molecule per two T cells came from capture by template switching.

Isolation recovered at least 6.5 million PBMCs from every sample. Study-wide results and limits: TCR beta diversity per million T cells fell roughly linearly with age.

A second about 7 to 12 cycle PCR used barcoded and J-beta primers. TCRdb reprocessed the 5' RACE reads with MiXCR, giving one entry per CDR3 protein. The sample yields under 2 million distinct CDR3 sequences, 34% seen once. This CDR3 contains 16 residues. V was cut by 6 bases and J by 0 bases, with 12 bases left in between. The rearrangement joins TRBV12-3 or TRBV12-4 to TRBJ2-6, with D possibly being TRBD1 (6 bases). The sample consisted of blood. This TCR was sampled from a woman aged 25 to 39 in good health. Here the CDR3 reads CASSQQGISGANVLTF. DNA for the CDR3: TGTGCCAGCAGCCAACAGGGCATCTCTGGGGCCAACGTCCTGACTTTC.